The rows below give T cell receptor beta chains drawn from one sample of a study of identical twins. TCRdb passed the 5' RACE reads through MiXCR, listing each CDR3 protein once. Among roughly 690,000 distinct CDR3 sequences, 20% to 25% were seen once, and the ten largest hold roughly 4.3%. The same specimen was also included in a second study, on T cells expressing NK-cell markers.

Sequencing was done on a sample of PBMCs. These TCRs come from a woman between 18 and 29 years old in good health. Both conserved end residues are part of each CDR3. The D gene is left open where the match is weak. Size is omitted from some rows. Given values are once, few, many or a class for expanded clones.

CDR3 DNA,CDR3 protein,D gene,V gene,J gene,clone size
TGTGCCAGCAGTGGGTCTTGGGATGGCTACACCTTC,CASSGSWDGYTF,-,TRBV25-1,TRBJ1-2,few
TGTGCCAGCAGCTCACATAGCAATCTGCCCCAGCATTTT,CASSSHSNLPQHF,-,TRBV7-8,TRBJ1-5,many
TGTGCCAGCTCCCTACTGAGGGGGGAGCAGTTCTTC,CASSLLRGEQFF,-,TRBV18,TRBJ2-1,-
TGTGCCACCAGCAGATTGCCGGGACAGGGGAACGTGCAGTACTTC,CATSRLPGQGNVQYF,TRBD1,TRBV15,TRBJ2-7,few
TGTGCCAGCAGCCTCAACCCCGGGACTAGCCTCACCGGGGAGCTGTTTTTT,CASSLNPGTSLTGELFF,TRBD2,TRBV3-1,TRBJ2-2,-
TGCAGCGTGGACGAGACGGGGTTTTACTATGGCTACACCTTC,CSVDETGFYYGYTF,-,TRBV29-1,TRBJ1-2,-
TGCGCCAGCAGCTCCGACGGAGGGAACATTCAGTACTTC,CASSSDGGNIQYF,-,TRBV5-1,TRBJ2-4,-
TGTGCCAGCAGTACCACAGGGAACACCGGGGAGCTGTTTTTT,CASSTTGNTGELFF,-,TRBV12-3/TRBV12-4,TRBJ2-2,-
TGCAGCGTTGTATCCCGCACAGATACGCAGTATTTT,CSVVSRTDTQYF,-,TRBV29-1,TRBJ2-3,many
TGCGCCAGCAGCGGGGGTCCTAATGAAAAACTGTTTTTT,CASSGGPNEKLFF,-,TRBV5-1,TRBJ1-4,-
TGTGCCAGCAGCTTCAGGGAAGGGGCCTGGGGCGCAGATACGCAGTATTTT,CASSFREGAWGADTQYF,-,TRBV11-2,TRBJ2-3,-
TGCAGTGCTAGCGGGAGCAACGTCGAGCAGTACTTC,CSASGSNVEQYF,-,TRBV20-1,TRBJ2-7,many
TGTGCCAGCACCCCCCCGGGACTAGGAATCGAGTACTTC,CASTPPGLGIEYF,TRBD2,TRBV27,TRBJ2-7,-